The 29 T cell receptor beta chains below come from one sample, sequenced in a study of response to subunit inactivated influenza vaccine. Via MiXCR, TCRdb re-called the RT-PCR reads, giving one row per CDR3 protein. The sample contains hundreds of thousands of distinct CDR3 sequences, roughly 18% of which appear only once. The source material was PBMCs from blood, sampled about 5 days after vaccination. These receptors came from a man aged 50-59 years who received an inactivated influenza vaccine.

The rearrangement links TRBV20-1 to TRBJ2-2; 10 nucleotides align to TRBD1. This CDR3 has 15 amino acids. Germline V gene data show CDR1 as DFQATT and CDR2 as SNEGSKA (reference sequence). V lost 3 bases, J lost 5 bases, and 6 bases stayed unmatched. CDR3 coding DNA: TGCAGTGCTAGTAGGGGACAGGGGAATACCGGGGAGCTGTTTTTT. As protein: CSASRGQGNTGELFF.

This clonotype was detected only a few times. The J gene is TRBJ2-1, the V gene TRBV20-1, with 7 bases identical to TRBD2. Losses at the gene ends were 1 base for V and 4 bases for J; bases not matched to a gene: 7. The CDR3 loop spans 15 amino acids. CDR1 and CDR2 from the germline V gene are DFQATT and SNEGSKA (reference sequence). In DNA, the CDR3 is TGCAGTGCTAGAGTGGCTAGCGGCGATTACAATGAGCAGTTCTTC. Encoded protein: CSARVASGDYNEQFF.

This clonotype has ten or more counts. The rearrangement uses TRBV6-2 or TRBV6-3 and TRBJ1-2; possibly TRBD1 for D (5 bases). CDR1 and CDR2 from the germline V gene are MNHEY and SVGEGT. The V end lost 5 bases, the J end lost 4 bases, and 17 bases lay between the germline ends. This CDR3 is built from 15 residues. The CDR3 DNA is TGTGCCAGCAGTCCAGGGTCCTCACAACGCTATGGCTACACCTTC. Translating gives CASSPGSSQRYGYTF.

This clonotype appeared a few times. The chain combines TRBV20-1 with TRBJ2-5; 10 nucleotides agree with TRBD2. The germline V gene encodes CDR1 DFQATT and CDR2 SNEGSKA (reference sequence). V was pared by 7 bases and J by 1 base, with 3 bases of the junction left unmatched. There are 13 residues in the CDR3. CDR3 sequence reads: CSEASGGQETQYF. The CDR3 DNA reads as TGCAGTGAGGCTAGCGGGGGCCAAGAGACCCAGTACTTC.

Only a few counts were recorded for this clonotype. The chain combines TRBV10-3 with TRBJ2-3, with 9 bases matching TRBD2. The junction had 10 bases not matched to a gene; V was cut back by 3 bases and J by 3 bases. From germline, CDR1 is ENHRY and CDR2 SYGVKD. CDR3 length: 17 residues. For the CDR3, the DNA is TGTGCCATCAGTGATCCGGAAGCGGGAGGCGCGACAGATACGCAGTATTTT. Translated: CAISDPEAGGATDTQYF.

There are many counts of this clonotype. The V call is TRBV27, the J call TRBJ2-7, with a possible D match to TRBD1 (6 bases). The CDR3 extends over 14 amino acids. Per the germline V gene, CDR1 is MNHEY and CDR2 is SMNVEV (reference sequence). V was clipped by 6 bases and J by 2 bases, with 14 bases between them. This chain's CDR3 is CASSPGTLTYEQYF. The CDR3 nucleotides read TGTGCCAGCAGCCCCGGGACACTTACCTACGAGCAGTACTTC.

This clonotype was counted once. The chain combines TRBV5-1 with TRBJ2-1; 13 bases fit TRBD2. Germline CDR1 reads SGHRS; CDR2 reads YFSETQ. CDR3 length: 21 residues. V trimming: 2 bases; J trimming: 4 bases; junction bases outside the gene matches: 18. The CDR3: CASSLSPGTSGMLVSYNEQFF. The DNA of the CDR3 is TGCGCCAGCAGCTTAAGTCCTGGGACTAGCGGGATGCTGGTGTCATACAATGAGCAGTTCTTC. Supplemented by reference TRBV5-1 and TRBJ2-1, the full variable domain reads KAGVTQTPRYLIKTRGQQVTLSCSPISGHRSVSWYQQTPGQGLQFLFEYFSETQRNKGNFPGRFSGRQFSNSRSEMNVSTLELGDSALYLCASSLSPGTSGMLVSYNEQFFGPGTRLTVL.

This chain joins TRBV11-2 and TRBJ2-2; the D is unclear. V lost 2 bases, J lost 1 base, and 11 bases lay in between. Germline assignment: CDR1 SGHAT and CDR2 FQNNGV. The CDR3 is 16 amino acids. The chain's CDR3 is CASSLPAAWNTGELFF. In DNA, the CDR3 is TGTGCCAGCAGCTTACCGGCAGCCTGGAACACCGGGGAGCTGTTTTTT.

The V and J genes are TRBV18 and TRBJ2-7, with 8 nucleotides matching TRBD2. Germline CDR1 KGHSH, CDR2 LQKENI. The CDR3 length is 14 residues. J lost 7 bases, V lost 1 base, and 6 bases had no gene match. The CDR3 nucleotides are TGTGCCAGCTCACCACTCGGGAGGGTGGGTGAGCAGTACTTC. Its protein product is CASSPLGRVGEQYF.

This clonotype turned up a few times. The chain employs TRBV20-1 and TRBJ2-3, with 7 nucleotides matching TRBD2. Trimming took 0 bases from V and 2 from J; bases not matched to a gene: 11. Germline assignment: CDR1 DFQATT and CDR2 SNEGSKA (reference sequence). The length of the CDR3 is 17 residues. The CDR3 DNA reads TGCAGTGCTAGAGATGAGTCTCGGGGGGTCCCCACAGATACGCAGTATTTT. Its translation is CSARDESRGVPTDTQYF.

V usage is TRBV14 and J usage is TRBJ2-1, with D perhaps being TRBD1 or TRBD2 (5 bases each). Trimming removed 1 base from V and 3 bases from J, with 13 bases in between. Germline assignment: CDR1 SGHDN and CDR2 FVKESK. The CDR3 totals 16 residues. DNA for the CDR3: TGTGCCAGCAGCCAAGTAGGGGACCCTTTCTACAATGAGCAGTTCTTC. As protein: CASSQVGDPFYNEQFF.

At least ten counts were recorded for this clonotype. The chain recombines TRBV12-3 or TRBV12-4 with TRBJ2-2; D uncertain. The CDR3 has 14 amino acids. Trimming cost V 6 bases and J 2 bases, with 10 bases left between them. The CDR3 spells CASSIDQNTGELFF. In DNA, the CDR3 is TGTGCCAGCAGCATTGACCAAAACACCGGGGAGCTGTTTTTT.

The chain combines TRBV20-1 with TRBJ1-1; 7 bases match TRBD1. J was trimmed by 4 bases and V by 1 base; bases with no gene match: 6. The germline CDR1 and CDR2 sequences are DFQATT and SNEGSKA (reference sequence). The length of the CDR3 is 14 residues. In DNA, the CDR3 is TGCAGTGCTAGAGCACCCGACAGGGTCACTGAAGCTTTCTTT. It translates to CSARAPDRVTEAFF.

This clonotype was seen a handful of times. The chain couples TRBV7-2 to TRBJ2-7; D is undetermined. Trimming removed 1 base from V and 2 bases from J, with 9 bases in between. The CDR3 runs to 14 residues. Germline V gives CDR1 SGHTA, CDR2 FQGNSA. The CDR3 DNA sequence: TGTGCCAGCAGCTTAGAGGTCGGTCCCTACGAGCAGTACTTC. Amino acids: CASSLEVGPYEQYF.

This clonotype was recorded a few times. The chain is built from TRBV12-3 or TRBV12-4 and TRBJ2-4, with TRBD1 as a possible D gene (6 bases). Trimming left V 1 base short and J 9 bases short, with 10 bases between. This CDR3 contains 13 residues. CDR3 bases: TGTGCCAGCAGTTTAGGAACAGGGCCCATTCAGTACTTC. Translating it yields CASSLGTGPIQYF.

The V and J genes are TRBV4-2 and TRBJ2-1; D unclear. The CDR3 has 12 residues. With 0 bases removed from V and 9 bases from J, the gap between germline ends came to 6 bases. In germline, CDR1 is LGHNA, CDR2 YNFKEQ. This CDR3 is CASSQEVGEQFF. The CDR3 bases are TGTGCCAGCAGCCAAGAGGTCGGTGAGCAGTTCTTC.

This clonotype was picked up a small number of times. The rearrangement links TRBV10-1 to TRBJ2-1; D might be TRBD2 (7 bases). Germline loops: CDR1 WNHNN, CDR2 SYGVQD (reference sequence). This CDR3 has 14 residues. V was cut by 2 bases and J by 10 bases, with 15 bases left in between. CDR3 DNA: TGCGCCAGCAGTGAGAGGGGGGGGGCAGGCGAGCAGTTCTTC. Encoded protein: CASSERGGAGEQFF.

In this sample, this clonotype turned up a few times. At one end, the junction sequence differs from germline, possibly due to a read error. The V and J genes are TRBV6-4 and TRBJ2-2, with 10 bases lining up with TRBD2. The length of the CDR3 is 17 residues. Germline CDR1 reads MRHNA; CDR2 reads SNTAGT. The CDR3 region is CASSHSGLADNTGELFF. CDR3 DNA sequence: TGTGCCAGCAGTCACTCAGGACTAGCGGATAACACCGGGGAGCTGTTTTTT.

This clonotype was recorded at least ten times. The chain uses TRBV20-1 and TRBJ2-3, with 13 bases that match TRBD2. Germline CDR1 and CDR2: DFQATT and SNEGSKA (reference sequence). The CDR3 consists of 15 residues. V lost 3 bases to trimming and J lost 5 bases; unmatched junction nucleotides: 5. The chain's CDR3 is CSASDRTSGGDTQYF. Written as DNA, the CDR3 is TGCAGTGCTAGTGACAGGACTAGCGGGGGAGATACGCAGTATTTT.

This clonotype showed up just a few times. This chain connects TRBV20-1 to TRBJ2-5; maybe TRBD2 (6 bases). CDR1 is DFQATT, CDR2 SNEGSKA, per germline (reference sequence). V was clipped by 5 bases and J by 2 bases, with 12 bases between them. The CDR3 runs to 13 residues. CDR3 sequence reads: CSAAWRGQETQYF. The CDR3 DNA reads TGCAGTGCTGCGTGGCGGGGACAAGAGACCCAGTACTTC.

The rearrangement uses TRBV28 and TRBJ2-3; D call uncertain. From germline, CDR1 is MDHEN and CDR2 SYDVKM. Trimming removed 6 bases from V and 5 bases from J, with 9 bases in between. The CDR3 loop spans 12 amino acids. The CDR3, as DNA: TGTGCCAGCAGCACGTTGCGAGATACGCAGTATTTT. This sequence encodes CASSTLRDTQYF. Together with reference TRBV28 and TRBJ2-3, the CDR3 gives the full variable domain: DVKVTQSSRYLVKRTGEKVFLECVQDMDHENMFWYRQDPGLGLRLIYFSYDVKMKEKGDIPEGYSVSREKKERFSLILESASTNQTSMYLCASSTLRDTQYFGPGTRLTVL.

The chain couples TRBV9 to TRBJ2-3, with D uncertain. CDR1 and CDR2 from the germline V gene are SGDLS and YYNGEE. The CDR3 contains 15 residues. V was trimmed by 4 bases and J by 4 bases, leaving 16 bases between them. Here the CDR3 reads CASSTAGIGSDTQYF. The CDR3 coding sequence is TGTGCCAGCAGCACCGCCGGTATCGGCTCAGATACGCAGTATTTT.

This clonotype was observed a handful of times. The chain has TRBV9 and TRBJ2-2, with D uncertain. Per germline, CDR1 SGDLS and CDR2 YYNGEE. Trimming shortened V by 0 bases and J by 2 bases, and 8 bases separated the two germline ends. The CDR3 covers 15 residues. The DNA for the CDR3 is TGTGCCAGCAGCGTAGGGTTCAGCAACACCGGGGAGCTGTTTTTT. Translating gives CASSVGFSNTGELFF.

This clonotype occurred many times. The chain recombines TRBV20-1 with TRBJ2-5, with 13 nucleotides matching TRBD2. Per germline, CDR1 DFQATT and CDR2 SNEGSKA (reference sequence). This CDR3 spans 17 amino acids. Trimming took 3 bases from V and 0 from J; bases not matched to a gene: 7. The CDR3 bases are TGCAGTGCTAGCTCATTTACTAGCGGGAGGGACCAAGAGACCCAGTACTTC. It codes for CSASSFTSGRDQETQYF.

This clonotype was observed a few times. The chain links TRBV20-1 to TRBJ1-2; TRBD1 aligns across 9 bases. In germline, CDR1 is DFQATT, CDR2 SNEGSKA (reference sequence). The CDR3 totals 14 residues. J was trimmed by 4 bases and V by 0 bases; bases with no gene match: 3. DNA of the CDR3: TGCAGTGCTAGAGATGGGGACAGGGCCTATGGCTACACCTTC. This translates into CSARDGDRAYGYTF.

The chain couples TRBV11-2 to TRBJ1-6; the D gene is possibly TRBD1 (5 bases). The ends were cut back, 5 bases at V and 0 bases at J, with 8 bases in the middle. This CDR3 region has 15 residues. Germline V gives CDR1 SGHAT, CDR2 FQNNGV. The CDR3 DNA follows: TGTGCCAGCAGCGGGACTTTCTCCTATAATTCACCCCTCCACTTT. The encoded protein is CASSGTFSYNSPLHF. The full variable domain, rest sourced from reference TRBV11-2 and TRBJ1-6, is EAGVAQSPRYKIIEKRQSVAFWCNPISGHATLYWYQQILGQGPKLLIQFQNNGVVDDSQLPKDRFSAERLKGVDSTLKIQPAKLEDSAVYLCASSGTFSYNSPLHFGNGTRLTVT.

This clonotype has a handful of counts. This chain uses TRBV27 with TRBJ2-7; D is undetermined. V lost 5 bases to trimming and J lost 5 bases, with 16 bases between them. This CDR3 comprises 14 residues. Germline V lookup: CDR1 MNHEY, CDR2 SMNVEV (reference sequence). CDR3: CASSPTLTGHEQYF. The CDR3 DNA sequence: TGTGCCAGCAGTCCGACCCTCACCGGCCACGAGCAGTACTTC.

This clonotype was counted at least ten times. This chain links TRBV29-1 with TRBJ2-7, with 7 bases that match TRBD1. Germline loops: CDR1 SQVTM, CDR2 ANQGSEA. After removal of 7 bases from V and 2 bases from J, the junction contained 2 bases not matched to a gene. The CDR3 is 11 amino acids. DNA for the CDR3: TGCAGCGCTACAGGGGCCTACGAGCAGTACTTC. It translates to CSATGAYEQYF.

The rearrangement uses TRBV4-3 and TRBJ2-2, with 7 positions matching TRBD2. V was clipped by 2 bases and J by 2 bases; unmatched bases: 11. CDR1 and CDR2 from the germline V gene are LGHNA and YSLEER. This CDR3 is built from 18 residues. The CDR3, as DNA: TGCGCCAGCAGCCAACTACCAAGCGGGGCGCCTAACACCGGGGAGCTGTTTTTT. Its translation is CASSQLPSGAPNTGELFF.